This T cell receptor beta chain was found in a study of control samples from healthy donors and cancer patients. Germline CDR1 and CDR2: MNHEY and SVGAGI. The CDR3 is made up of 12 amino acids. V lost 8 bases to trimming and J lost 7 bases; unmatched junction nucleotides: 6. Some clones are missing from TCRdb's copy, which holds only in-frame ones; the method was immunoSEQ multiplex PCR. The repertoire holds approximately 100,000 clones, with approximately 90% as singletons. Sample: blood. The rearrangement joins TRBV6-5 to TRBJ1-1, with 8 nucleotides matching TRBD1. This receptor was obtained from a woman aged 50 to 60 in good health. CDR3 in amino acids: CASGRGHGEAFF. CDR3 sequence (DNA): TGTGCCAGCGGCAGGGGGCATGGTGAAGCTTTCTTT.